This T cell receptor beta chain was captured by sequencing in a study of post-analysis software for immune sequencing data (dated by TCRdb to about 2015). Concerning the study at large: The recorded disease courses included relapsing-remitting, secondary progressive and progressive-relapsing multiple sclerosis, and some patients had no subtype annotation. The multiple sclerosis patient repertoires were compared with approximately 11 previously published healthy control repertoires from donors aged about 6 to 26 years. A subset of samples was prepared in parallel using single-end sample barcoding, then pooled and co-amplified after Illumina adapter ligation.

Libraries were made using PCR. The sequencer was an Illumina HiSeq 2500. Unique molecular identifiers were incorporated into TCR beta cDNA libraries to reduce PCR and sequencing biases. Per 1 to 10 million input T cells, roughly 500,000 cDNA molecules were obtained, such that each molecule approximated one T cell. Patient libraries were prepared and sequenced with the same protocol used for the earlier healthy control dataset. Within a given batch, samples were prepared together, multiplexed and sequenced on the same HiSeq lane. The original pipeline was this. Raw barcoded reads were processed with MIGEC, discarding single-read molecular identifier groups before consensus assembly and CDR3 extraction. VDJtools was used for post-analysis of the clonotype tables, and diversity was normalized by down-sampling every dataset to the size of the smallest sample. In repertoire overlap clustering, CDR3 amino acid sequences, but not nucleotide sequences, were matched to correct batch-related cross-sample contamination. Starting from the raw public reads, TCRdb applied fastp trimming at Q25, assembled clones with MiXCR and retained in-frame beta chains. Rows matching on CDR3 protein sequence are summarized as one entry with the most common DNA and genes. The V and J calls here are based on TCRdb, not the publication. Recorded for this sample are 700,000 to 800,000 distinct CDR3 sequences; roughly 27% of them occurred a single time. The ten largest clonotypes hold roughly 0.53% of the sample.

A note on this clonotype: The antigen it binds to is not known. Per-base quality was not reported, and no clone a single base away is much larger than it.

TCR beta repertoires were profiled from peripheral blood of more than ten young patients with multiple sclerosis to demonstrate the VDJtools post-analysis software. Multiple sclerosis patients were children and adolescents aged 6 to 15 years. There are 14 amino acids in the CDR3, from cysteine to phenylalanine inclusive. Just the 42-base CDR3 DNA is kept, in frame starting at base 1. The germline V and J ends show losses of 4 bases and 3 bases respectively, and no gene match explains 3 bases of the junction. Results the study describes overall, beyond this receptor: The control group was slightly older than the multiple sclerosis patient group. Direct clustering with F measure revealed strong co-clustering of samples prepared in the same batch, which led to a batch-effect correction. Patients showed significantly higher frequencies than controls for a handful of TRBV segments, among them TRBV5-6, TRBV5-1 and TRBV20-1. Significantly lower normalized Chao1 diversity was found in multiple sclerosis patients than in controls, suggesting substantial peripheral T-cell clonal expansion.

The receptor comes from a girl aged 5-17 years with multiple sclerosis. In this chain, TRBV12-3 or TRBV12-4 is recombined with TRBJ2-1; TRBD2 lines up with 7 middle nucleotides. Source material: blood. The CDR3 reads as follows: CASSSLAVYNEQFF. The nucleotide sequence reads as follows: TGTGCCAGCAGTTCGCTAGCGGTCTACAATGAGCAGTTCTTC.